The present T cell receptor beta chain was sequenced within a study of identifying expanded T cells in peripheral blood. Whole-study results and caveats: Over around two and four weeks, about 16.4 and 19 clones changed, versus approximately 1.2 between replicates. Variance in clone template counts between roughly 2-week samples significantly increased with total template count across all healthy donors.

Profiling relied on immunoSEQ multiplex PCR, and the TCRdb table lists in-frame clones only, not all of them. The data show around 60,000 clones, about 80% seen once. Details on this clone: Antigen specificity is unknown.

Germline V CDR1 and CDR2: SGHNT, YYREEE (reference sequence). V lost 4 bases and J 5 bases, leaving 15 bases between the germline ends. This CDR3 comprises 14 residues. Healthy donors had no documented immune events, such as infections, while sampled. V gene TRBV5-4 combines with J gene TRBJ1-1; perhaps TRBD1 as D (6 bases). The sample taken for sequencing was blood. The receptor comes from a person aged 18-70 years in good health. The CDR3 nucleotides are TGTGCCAGCAGCCGACAGGCCGTTGTAACTGAAGCTTTCTTT. It codes for CASSRQAVVTEAFF. Full variable domain (outside the CDR3, taken from reference TRBV5-4 and TRBJ1-1): ETGVTQSPTHLIKTRGQQVTLRCSSQSGHNTVSWYQQALGQGPQFIFQYYREEENGRGNFPPRFSGLQFPNYSSELNVNALELDDSALYLCASSRQAVVTEAFFGQGTRLTVV.